This T cell receptor (beta chain) was sequenced during a study of vaccination and CD4 T cells after COVID-19. Once obtained from cultured CD4+ T cells, the DNA was sequenced using the Oncomine TCR Beta short-read assay. TCRdb independently ran MiXCR on the PCR reads; one entry per CDR3 protein. The table has 14,000 or so distinct CDR3 sequences, about 26% seen once. The CDR3 spans 14 residues. Per germline, CDR1 LNHDA and CDR2 SQIVND (reference sequence). The germline V and J ends were trimmed by 3 bases and 2 bases, with 10 bases remaining between them. As regards this clonotype: Its antigen is currently unknown.

As to treatment: roughly ten-day PBMC culture with coronavirus spike peptide pools or control peptides (ViraFEST assay). The rearrangement uses TRBV19 and TRBJ2-5; D is perhaps TRBD1 (5 bases). The clonotype comes from a human donor with COVID-19. Sequenced: cultured CD4+ T cells from blood. CDR3 DNA: TGTGCCAGTAGTATTATTCCAGGGCAAGAGACCCAGTACTTC. Residues: CASSIIPGQETQYF.